These 26 T cell receptor beta chains originate from one sample sequenced in a study of cytomegalovirus exposure and HLA in healthy donors (dated by TCRdb to 2016 to 2017). Receptor libraries were prepared by the immunoSEQ multiplex PCR assay. A mixture of 60 forward primers for TCR Vbeta segments and 13 reverse primers for TCR Jbeta segments was used in the multiplex PCR. The immuneACCESS repertoire file appears here via TCRdb, limited to in-frame rearrangements. These files lack a portion of the clones; in checked studies, under half of the deficit traces to unresolved V genes, and the cause of the others is not known. The sample yields roughly 250,000 clones; under 90% were counted once. The ten largest clones represent about 0.28% of the sample. The source material was PBMCs. The receptor set was obtained from a girl aged 2 to 9 in good health and CMV-seronegative.

The chain joins TRBV12-5 to TRBJ2-7; TRBD1 matches at 7 bases. V shed 2 bases and J 1 base; nucleotides not matched to a gene: 11. The CDR3 covers 17 residues. Per the germline V gene, CDR1 is LGHNT and CDR2 is FRNRAP. The CDR3 loop is CASGLTSRQGGSYEQYF. The CDR3, as DNA: TGTGCTAGTGGTTTGACCTCCCGACAGGGCGGGTCCTACGAGCAGTACTTC.

The J gene is TRBJ2-5, the V gene TRBV9; perhaps TRBD2 as D (6 bases). The V gene's germline CDR1 is SGDLS and CDR2 YYNGEE. The V and J ends lost 0 bases and 2 bases respectively, with 11 bases between them. This CDR3 contains 15 residues. The CDR3 is CASSVAWGEQETQYF. The CDR3 nucleotides are TGTGCCAGCAGCGTAGCTTGGGGGGAGCAAGAGACCCAGTACTTC. Full variable domain (rest looked up from reference TRBV9 and TRBJ2-5): DSGVTQTPKHLITATGQRVTLRCSPRSGDLSVYWYQQSLDQGLQFLIQYYNGEERAKGNILERFSAQQFPDLHSELNLSSLELGDSALYFCASSVAWGEQETQYFGPGTRLLVL.

The V and J genes are TRBV9 and TRBJ2-5, with 12 bases matching TRBD2. J was trimmed by 1 base and V by 1 base; bases with no gene match: 5. The germline CDR1 and CDR2 sequences are SGDLS and YYNGEE. This CDR3 comprises 17 residues. The CDR3 DNA reads as TGTGCCAGCAGCGTATCTCCGGGACTAGCGGGCCAAGAGACCCAGTACTTC. Its translation: CASSVSPGLAGQETQYF.

The rearrangement uses TRBV4-1 and TRBJ2-7, with TRBD1 identical over 7 bases. The V and J ends lost 1 base and 2 bases, in that order; junction bases with no gene match: 5. Germline CDR1 and CDR2: MGHRA and YSYEKL. The CDR3 length is 15 residues. The chain's CDR3 is CASSQVWDRAYEQYF. CDR3 bases: TGCGCCAGCAGCCAAGTCTGGGACAGAGCCTACGAGCAGTACTTC.

CDR3 region: CASSNYEMGQFF. DNA for the CDR3: TGTGCCAGCAGCAACTACGAGATGGGGCAGTTCTTC. This chain links TRBV7-2 with TRBJ2-1; D ambiguous. Germline V lookup: CDR1 SGHTA, CDR2 FQGNSA. This CDR3 is built from 12 residues. Between the trimmed V and J ends, which lost 5 bases and 12 bases, there was a span of 14 bases. The whole variable domain, filled in from reference TRBV7-2 and TRBJ2-1, reads GAGVSQSPSNKVTEKGKDVELRCDPISGHTALYWYRQSLGQGLEFLIYFQGNSAPDKSGLPSDRFSAERTGGSVSTLTIQRTQQEDSAVYLCASSNYEMGQFFGPGTRLTVL.

The chain recombines TRBV28 with TRBJ2-3; 11 bases match TRBD2. Germline V gives CDR1 MDHEN, CDR2 SYDVKM. V lost 6 bases to trimming and J lost 2 bases; unmatched junction nucleotides: 13. The CDR3 loop spans 18 amino acids. This chain's CDR3 is CASRPTSGRVWITDTQYF. The CDR3 DNA reads as TGTGCCAGCAGGCCAACTAGCGGGAGAGTTTGGATCACAGATACGCAGTATTTT.

The rearrangement uses TRBV28 and TRBJ1-1; perhaps TRBD1 as D (6 bases). The CDR3 spans 15 residues. Germline CDR1 is MDHEN and CDR2 is SYDVKM. V shed 4 bases and J shed 0 bases, with 12 bases lying between them. The CDR3 is CASSSGGQMNTEAFF. The CDR3 DNA reads TGTGCCAGCAGTTCCGGTGGACAGATGAACACTGAAGCTTTCTTT.

A word on this clone: An end of the junction differs from the germline gene, which may be a read error. This sequence joins TRBV7-9 and TRBJ2-1, with 11 positions matching TRBD2. The CDR3 spans 17 residues. CDR1 is SEHNR and CDR2 is FQNEAQ in the germline V gene (reference sequence). CDR3 protein: CSSSLNPGLADPNEQFF. Written as DNA, the CDR3 is TGTTCCAGCAGCCTTAACCCGGGACTAGCGGACCCCAATGAGCAGTTCTTC.

This clone was seen a handful of times. V and J are TRBV18 and TRBJ1-5; 10 bases align to TRBD1. The germline V gene has CDR1 KGHSH and CDR2 LQKENI. V lost 5 bases to trimming and J lost 7 bases; unmatched junction nucleotides: 11. This CDR3 comprises 16 residues. The CDR3 DNA follows: TGTGCCAGCTCATCCGGACAGGGGGGCTGGGACCAGCCCCAGCATTTT. This codes for CASSSGQGGWDQPQHF.

This clone has just one count. The sample contains more than one DNA sequence encoding this CDR3. The genes are TRBV28 and TRBJ2-7; TRBD2 agrees at 7 bases. Germline V gene sequence: CDR1 MDHEN, CDR2 SYDVKM. The CDR3 contains 13 residues. J lost 1 base, V lost 5 bases, and 2 bases had no gene match. The CDR3 protein is CASSPSGSYEQYF. The CDR3 nucleotides are TGTGCCAGCAGTCCTAGCGGATCCTACGAGCAGTACTTC.

Points on this clone: The junction and the germline gene differ at one end; a read error may be behind it. This chain uses TRBV6-1 with TRBJ2-1; D remains ambiguous. This CDR3 region has 11 residues. Germline CDR1 reads MNHNS; CDR2 reads SASEGT. CDR3 DNA sequence: TGTGCCAGCAGTGAGTCCGTCCATGGGCTCTTC. Its protein product is CASSESVHGLF.

The chain couples TRBV11-2 to TRBJ2-3; 16 bases match TRBD2. Looked up from germline, CDR1 is SGHAT and CDR2 is FQNNGV. This CDR3 region has 16 residues. V gave up 5 bases and J gave up 5 bases; unmatched junction bases: 4. CDR3 DNA sequence: TGTGCCAGCAGCCCTGGGACTAGCGGGAGGGGAGATACGCAGTATTTT. Amino acid sequence: CASSPGTSGRGDTQYF.

The J gene is TRBJ2-5, the V gene TRBV5-4; 12 bases fit TRBD1. The CDR3 is made up of 16 amino acids. The trim removed 0 bases at V and 5 bases at J, leaving 5 bases unmatched. The germline V gene has CDR1 SGHNT and CDR2 YYREEE (reference sequence). The CDR3 reads CASSLAGTGGGETQYF. CDR3 bases: TGTGCCAGCAGCTTGGCCGGGACAGGGGGCGGGGAGACCCAGTACTTC.

The chain couples TRBV29-1 to TRBJ2-5; 7 bases map to TRBD2. The CDR3 sequence is 15 residues long. The germline V gene has CDR1 SQVTM and CDR2 ANQGSEA. The V gene end was trimmed by 7 bases and the J gene end by 5 bases; junction bases not matched to a gene: 16. CDR3 bases: TGCAGCGCCAGGGAGGGGCTGGGGGTTATGGAGACCCAGTACTTC. Its protein product is CSAREGLGVMETQYF.

The rearrangement links TRBV6-1 to TRBJ1-1; tentatively, D is TRBD1 (6 bases). CDR1 and CDR2 from the germline V gene are MNHNS and SASEGT. This CDR3 is 18 amino acids long. V was shortened by 1 base and J by 4 bases, with 22 bases between the two germline ends. CDR3 sequence (DNA): TGTGCCAGCAGTGAAGATAGTTTTACAGGGTATTCGGGCACTGAAGCTTTCTTT. Translated: CASSEDSFTGYSGTEAFF.

The table lists this clone with a count of one. The gene calls are TRBV2 and TRBJ1-5, with TRBD1 as a possible D gene (5 bases). This CDR3 region has 14 residues. Trimming stripped 9 bases from V and 1 base from J, with 13 bases between. Germline CDR1 and CDR2: SNHLY and FYNNEI. CDR3 sequence: CARGGDRSNQPQHF. DNA for the CDR3: TGTGCCAGGGGAGGGGATAGAAGCAATCAGCCCCAGCATTTT. Filled out from reference TRBV2 and TRBJ1-5, the complete variable domain reads EPEVTQTPSHQVTQMGQEVILRCVPISNHLYFYWYRQILGQKVEFLVSFYNNEISEKSEIFDDQFSVERPDGSNFTLKIRSTKLEDSAMYFCARGGDRSNQPQHFGDGTRLSIL.

The gene calls are TRBV28 and TRBJ1-5, with 9 bases aligning to TRBD1. There are 15 residues in the CDR3. Trimming removed 5 bases from V and 3 bases from J; junction bases left unmatched: 5. From germline, CDR1 is MDHEN and CDR2 SYDVKM. The CDR3 nucleotides are TGTGCCAGCAGTGGCCGGACAGGGGACAATCAGCCCCAGCATTTT. As protein: CASSGRTGDNQPQHF.

The V call is TRBV9, the J call TRBJ2-3, with 9 bases identical to TRBD2. From germline, CDR1 is SGDLS and CDR2 YYNGEE. The V gene end was trimmed by 0 bases and the J gene end by 4 bases; junction bases not matched to a gene: 15. The CDR3 runs to 19 residues. The CDR3 DNA reads as TGTGCCAGCAGCGTAGAGGGGACACCGGGACTAGCCCCGGCAGATACGCAGTATTTT. Translating gives CASSVEGTPGLAPADTQYF.

The V gene is TRBV28, the J gene TRBJ2-7, with D possibly being TRBD2 (6 bases). The CDR3 length is 13 residues. CDR1 and CDR2 (germline): MDHEN, SYDVKM. The V end was cut by 7 bases, the J end by 3 bases, with 13 bases between. CDR3 bases: TGTGCCAGCAACCCGGCGGGAATCTACGAGCAGTACTTC. Protein: CASNPAGIYEQYF.

In regard to this clone: The junction departs from germline at one end; a sequencing error may be responsible. The sample holds other DNA sequences that translate to the same CDR3. This sequence joins TRBV19 and TRBJ1-1; TRBD1 matches 7 bases. The CDR3 consists of 13 residues. Germline V gene sequence: CDR1 LNHDA, CDR2 SQIVND (reference sequence). CDR3 coding DNA: TGTGCCAGTACCACACAGGGGAGAGCTGAAGCCTTCTTT. This translates into CASTTQGRAEAFF.

This clone was detected only a few times. The chain employs TRBV19 and TRBJ2-7; D is ambiguous. The length of the CDR3 is 12 residues. Germline CDR1 reads LNHDA; CDR2 reads SQIVND (reference sequence). Trimming shortened V by 3 bases and J by 8 bases, and 11 bases separated the two germline ends. CDR3 sequence: CASSMGREQQYF. The CDR3 DNA is TGTGCCAGTAGTATGGGCCGAGAACAGCAGTACTTC.

The V gene is TRBV19, the J gene TRBJ1-5, with TRBD1 matching over 10 bases. Germline V gene sequence: CDR1 LNHDA, CDR2 SQIVND (reference sequence). The CDR3 covers 16 residues. V lost 4 bases, J lost 5 bases, and 8 bases stayed unmatched. The CDR3 here is CASSTRDRGHDQPQHF. The CDR3 DNA reads as TGTGCCAGTAGTACTAGAGACAGGGGGCACGATCAGCCCCAGCATTTT.

This chain joins TRBV4-1 and TRBJ2-1, with 11 bases identical to TRBD2. The CDR3 loop spans 16 amino acids. V gave up 0 bases and J gave up 7 bases; unmatched junction bases: 5. Germline V CDR1 and CDR2: MGHRA, YSYEKL. In nucleotides, the CDR3 is TGCGCCAGCAGCCAAGATAGGGCTAGCGGGGGGAATGAGCAGTTCTTC. This encodes CASSQDRASGGNEQFF.

This clone was counted a few times. The V gene is TRBV7-8, the J gene TRBJ1-2; D gene unclear. Germline V gene lookup returns CDR1 SGHVS and CDR2 FQNEAQ. CDR3 size: 16 residues. The V end lost 5 bases, the J end lost 4 bases, and 20 bases lay between the germline ends. DNA of the CDR3: TGTGCCAGCAGCCGCAATTCTCCTGGTCCAGGCTATGGCTACACCTTC. This sequence encodes CASSRNSPGPGYGYTF.

This clone was detected a few times. This chain joins TRBV5-5 and TRBJ2-6, with TRBD1 matching 8 bases. Germline V gene data show CDR1 as SGHKS and CDR2 as YYEKEE (reference sequence). V shed 4 bases and J 0 bases; nucleotides not matched to a gene: 12. This CDR3 region has 19 residues. CDR3 loop: CASSPSTGGLLSGANVLTF. Written as DNA, the CDR3 is TGTGCCAGCAGCCCCTCAACAGGGGGGTTGCTCTCTGGGGCCAACGTCCTGACTTTC.

V gene TRBV6-6 combines with J gene TRBJ2-5; TRBD1 agrees at 8 bases. Germline CDR1 MNHNY, CDR2 SVGAGI (reference sequence). This CDR3 spans 14 amino acids. Germline trimming cut 10 bases from V and 4 bases from J; bases unmatched to any gene: 11. Written as DNA, the CDR3 is TGTGCCACCCGCCTCGGTACAGGGGGAGAGACCCAGTACTTC. This encodes CATRLGTGGETQYF.